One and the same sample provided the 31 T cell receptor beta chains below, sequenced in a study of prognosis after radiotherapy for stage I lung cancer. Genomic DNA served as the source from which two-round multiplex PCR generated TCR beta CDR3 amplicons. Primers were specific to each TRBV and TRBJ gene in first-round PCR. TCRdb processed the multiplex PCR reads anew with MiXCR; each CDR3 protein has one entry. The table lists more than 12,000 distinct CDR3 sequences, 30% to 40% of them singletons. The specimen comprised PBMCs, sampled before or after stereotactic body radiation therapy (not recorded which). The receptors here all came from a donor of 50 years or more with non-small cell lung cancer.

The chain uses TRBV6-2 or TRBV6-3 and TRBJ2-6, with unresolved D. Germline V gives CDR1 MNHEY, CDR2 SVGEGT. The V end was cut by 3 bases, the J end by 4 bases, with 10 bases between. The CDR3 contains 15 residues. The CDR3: CASSYKGWGANVLTF. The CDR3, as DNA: TGTGCCAGCAGTTATAAGGGATGGGGGGCCAACGTCCTGACTTTC.

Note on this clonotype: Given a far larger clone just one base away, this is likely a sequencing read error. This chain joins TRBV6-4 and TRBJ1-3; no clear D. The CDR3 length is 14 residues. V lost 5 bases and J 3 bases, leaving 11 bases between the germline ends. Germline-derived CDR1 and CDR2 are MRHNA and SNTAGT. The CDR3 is CASSSGDHGNTIYF. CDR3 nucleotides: TGTGCCAGCAGTTCCGGAGACCATGGAAACACCATATATTTT.

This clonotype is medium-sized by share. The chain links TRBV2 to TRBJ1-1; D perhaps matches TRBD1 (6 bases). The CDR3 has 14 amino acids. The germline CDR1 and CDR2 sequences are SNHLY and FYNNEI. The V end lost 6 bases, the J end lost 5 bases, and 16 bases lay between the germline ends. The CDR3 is CASRKDSLGTEAFF. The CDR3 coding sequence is TGTGCCAGCAGAAAGGACAGCCTGGGGACTGAAGCTTTCTTT.

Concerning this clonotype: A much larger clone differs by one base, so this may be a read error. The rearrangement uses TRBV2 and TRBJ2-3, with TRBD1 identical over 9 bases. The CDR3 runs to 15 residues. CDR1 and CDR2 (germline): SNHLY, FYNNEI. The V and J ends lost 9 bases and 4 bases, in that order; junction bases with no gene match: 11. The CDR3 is CASGTGQGNSDTQYF. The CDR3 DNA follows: TGTGCCAGTGGTACGGGACAGGGTAATTCAGATACGCAGTATTTT.

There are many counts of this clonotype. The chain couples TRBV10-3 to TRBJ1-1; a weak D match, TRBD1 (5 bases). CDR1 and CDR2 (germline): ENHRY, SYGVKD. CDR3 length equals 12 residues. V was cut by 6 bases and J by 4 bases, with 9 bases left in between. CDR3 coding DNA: TGTGCCATCAGGGGGGGTGGCACTGAAGCTTTCTTT. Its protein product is CAIRGGGTEAFF.

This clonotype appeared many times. CDR3 in DNA: TGTGCCACCAGACTAGCGGGGGTCACAGATACGCAGTATTTT. Protein: CATRLAGVTDTQYF. The chain couples TRBV2 to TRBJ2-3; 12 nucleotides agree with TRBD2. CDR3 length: 14 amino acids. The V segment lost 10 bases and the J segment 2 bases; nucleotides outside the gene matches: 4. Germline V CDR1 and CDR2: SNHLY, FYNNEI.

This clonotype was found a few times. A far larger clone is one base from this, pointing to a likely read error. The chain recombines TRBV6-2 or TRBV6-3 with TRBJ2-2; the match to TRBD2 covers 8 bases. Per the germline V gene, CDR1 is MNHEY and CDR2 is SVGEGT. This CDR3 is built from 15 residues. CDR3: CASTTGTRGSGELLF. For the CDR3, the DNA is TGTGCCAGCACCACCGGGACTAGGGGGTCCGGGGAGCTGCTTTTT.

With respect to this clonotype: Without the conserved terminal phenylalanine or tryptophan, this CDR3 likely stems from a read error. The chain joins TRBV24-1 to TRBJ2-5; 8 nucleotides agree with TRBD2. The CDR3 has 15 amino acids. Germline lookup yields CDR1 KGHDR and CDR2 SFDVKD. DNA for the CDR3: TGTGCCACCAGTGAGTCGAGCGGGGGTAAAGAGACACAGTACTCC. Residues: CATSESSGGKETQYS.

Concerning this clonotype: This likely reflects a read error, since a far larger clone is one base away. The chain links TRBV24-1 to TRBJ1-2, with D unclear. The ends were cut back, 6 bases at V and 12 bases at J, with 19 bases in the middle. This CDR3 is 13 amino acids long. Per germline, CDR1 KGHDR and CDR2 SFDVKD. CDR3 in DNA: TGTGCCACCAGTTCCACCCGACGGGAACCTGACACCTTC. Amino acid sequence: CATSSTRREPDTF.

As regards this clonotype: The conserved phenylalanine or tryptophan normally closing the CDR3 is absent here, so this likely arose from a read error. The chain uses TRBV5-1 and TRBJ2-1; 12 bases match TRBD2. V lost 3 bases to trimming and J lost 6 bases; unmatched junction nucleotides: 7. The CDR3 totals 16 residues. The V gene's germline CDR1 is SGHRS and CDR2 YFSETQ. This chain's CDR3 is CASSSGLAGSRNEQFL. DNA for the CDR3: TGCGCCAGCAGCTCCGGACTAGCGGGATCTCGCAATGAGCAGTTCCTC.

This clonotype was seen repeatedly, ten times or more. The CDR3 DNA is TGTGCCAGCAGCCCCAGACTAGCGGGAGTCTCCTACGAGCAGTACTTC. Encoded protein: CASSPRLAGVSYEQYF. The V and J genes are TRBV13 and TRBJ2-7, with 12 bases fitting TRBD2. The germline gives CDR1 PRHDT, CDR2 FYEKMQ (reference sequence). V shed 5 bases and J 0 bases; nucleotides not matched to a gene: 5. The CDR3 has 16 residues.

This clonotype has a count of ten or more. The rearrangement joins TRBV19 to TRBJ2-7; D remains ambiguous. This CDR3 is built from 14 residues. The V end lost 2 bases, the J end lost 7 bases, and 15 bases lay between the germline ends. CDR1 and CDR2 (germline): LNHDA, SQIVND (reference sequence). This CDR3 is CASSINRWSGEQYF. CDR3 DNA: TGTGCCAGTAGTATAAATAGGTGGTCAGGTGAGCAGTACTTC.

CDR3 in amino acids: CASGYSTSGGLNEQFF. The CDR3 DNA sequence: TGTGCCAGCGGATATAGTACTAGCGGGGGGTTAAATGAGCAGTTCTTC. V and J are TRBV5-6 and TRBJ2-1, with 12 bases matching TRBD2. CDR1 is SGHDT, CDR2 YYEEEE, per germline. Germline trimming cut 7 bases from V and 7 bases from J; bases unmatched to any gene: 12. The CDR3 runs 16 residues.

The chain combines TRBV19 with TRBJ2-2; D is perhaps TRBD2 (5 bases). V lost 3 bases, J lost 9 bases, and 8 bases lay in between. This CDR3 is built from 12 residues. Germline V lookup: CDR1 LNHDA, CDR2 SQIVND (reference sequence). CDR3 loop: CASSIGGRELFF. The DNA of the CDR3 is TGTGCCAGTAGTATCGGAGGCCGGGAGCTGTTTTTT.

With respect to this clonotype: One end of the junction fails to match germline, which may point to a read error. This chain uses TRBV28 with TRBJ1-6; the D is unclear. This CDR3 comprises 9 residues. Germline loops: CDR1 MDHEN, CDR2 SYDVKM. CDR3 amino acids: CSSSPPLQF. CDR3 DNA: TGTTCCAGCAGCCCCCCGCTCCAATTT.

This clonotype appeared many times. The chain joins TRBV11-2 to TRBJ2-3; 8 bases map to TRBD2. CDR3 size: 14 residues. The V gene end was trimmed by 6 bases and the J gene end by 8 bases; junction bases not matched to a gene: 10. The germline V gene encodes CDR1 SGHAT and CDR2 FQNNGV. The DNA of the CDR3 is TGTGCCAGCAGACTAACGGGGGGGGCGTTTACGCAGTATTTT. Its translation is CASRLTGGAFTQYF. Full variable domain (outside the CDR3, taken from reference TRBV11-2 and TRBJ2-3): EAGVAQSPRYKIIEKRQSVAFWCNPISGHATLYWYQQILGQGPKLLIQFQNNGVVDDSQLPKDRFSAERLKGVDSTLKIQPAKLEDSAVYLCASRLTGGAFTQYFGPGTRLTVL.

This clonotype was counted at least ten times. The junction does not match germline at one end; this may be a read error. CDR3 protein: CASSQDTGQGFVAF. In DNA, the CDR3 is TGTGCCAGCAGCCAAGACACGGGACAGGGTTTTGTAGCCTTC. The J gene is TRBJ1-2, the V gene TRBV4-2, with 9 bases aligning to TRBD1. CDR3 size: 14 residues. CDR1 and CDR2 from the germline V gene are LGHNA and YNFKEQ.

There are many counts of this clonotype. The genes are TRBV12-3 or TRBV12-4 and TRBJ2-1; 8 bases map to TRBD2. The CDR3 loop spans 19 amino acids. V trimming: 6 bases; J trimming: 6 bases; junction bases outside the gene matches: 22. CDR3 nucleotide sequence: TGTGCCAGCAGCAGGTGGGCAGAGGACTCCGGGACTAGGACCAATGAGCAGTTCTTC. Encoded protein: CASSRWAEDSGTRTNEQFF.

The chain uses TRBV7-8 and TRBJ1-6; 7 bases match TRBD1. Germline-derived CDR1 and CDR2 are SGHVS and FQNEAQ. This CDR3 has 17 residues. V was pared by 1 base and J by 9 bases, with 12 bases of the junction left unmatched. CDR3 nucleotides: TGTGCCAGCAGCTTAGAAGGGTTGGGACAGACGATTTCACCCCTCCACTTT. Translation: CASSLEGLGQTISPLHF.

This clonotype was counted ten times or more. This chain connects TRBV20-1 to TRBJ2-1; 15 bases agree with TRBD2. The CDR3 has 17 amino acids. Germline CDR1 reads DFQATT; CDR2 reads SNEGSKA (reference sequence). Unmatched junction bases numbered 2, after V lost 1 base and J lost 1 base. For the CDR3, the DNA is TGCAGTGCTAGAGGGACTAGCGGGGGGGCTTCCTACAATGAGCAGTTCTTC. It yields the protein CSARGTSGGASYNEQFF.

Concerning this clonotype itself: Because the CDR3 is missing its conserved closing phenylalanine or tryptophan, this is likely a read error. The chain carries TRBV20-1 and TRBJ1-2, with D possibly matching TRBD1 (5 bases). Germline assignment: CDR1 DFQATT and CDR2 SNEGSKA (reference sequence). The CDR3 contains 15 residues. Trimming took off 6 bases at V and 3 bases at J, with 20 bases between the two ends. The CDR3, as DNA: TGCAGTGCCCAGAATTCTGGGGGGAGTCACTATGGCTACACCTTA. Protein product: CSAQNSGGSHYGYTL.

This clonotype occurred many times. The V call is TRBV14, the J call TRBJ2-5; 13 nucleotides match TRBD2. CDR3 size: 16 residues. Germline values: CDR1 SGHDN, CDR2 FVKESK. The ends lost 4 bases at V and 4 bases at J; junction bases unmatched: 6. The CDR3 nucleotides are TGTGCCAGCAGCCCCCGACTAGCGGGAGGTAGAGAGACCCAGTACTTC. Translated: CASSPRLAGGRETQYF. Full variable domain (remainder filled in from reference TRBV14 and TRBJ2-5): EAGVTQFPSHSVIEKGQTVTLRCDPISGHDNLYWYRRVMGKEIKFLLHFVKESKQDESGMPNNRFLAERTGGTYSTLKVQPAELEDSGVYFCASSPRLAGGRETQYFGPGTRLLVL.

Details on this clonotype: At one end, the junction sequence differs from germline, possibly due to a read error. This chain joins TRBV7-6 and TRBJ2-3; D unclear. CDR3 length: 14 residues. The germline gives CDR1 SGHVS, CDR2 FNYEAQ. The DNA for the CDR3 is TGTGCCATCAGCTTGGGGTCGAGCGCAGATACGCAGTATTTT. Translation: CAISLGSSADTQYF.

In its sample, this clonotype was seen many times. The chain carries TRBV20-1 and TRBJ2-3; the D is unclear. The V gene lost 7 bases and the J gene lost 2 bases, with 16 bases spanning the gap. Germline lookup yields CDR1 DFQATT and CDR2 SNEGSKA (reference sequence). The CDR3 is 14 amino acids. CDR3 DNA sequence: TGCAGTGTAAGGCCCCAGACGAACACAGATACGCAGTATTTT. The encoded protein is CSVRPQTNTDTQYF.

The CDR3 DNA reads as TGTGCCAGCGGACGAGGCAATCCCCAGCATTTT. Protein sequence: CASGRGNPQHF. The chain recombines TRBV27 with TRBJ1-5, with unresolved D. Trimming stripped 8 bases from V and 10 bases from J, with 12 bases between. The CDR3 is 11 residues long. Germline loops: CDR1 MNHEY, CDR2 SMNVEV (reference sequence).

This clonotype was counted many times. CDR3 sequence (DNA): TGCAGTGCTAGAGAGGAAGCGGGAGGGGCCTACAATGAGCAGTTCTTC. It specifies CSAREEAGGAYNEQFF. The chain has TRBV20-1 and TRBJ2-1; 10 positions agree with TRBD2. The CDR3 totals 16 residues. V trimming: 0 bases; J trimming: 2 bases; junction bases outside the gene matches: 4. Looked up from germline, CDR1 is DFQATT and CDR2 is SNEGSKA (reference sequence).

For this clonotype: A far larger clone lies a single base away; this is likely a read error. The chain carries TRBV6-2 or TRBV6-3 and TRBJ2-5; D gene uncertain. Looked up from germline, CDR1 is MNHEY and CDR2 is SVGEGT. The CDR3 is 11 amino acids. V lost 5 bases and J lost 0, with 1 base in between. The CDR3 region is CASSDQETQYF. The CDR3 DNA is TGTGCCAGCAGTGACCAAGAGACCCAGTACTTC.

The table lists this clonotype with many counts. The CDR3 DNA reads as TGTGCCAGCAGCCAAGTCCGTGGAGAGACCCAGTACTTC. Encoded protein: CASSQVRGETQYF. J is TRBJ2-5 and V is TRBV16; no clear D gene. The V end was cut by 2 bases, the J end by 4 bases, with 8 bases between. Per the germline V gene, CDR1 is KGHSY and CDR2 is FQNENV. The CDR3 extends over 13 amino acids.

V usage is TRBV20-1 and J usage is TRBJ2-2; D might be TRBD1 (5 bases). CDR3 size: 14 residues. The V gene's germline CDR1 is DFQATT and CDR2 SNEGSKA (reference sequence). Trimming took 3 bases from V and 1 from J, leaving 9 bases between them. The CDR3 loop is CSASKTENTGELFF. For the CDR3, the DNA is TGCAGTGCTAGTAAGACAGAGAACACCGGGGAGCTGTTTTTT.

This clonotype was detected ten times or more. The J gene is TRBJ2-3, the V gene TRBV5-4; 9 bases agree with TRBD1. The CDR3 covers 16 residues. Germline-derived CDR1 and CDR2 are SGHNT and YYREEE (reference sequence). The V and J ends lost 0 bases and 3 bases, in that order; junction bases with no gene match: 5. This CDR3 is CASSLGTGDLTDTQYF. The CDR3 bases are TGTGCCAGCAGCTTGGGGACAGGGGATTTGACAGATACGCAGTATTTT.

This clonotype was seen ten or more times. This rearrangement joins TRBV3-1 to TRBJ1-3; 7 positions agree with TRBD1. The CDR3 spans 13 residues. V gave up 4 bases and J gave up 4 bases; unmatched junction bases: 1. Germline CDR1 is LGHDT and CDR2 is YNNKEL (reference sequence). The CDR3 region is CASSRGQGNTIYF. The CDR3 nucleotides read TGTGCCAGCAGCCGGGGACAGGGAAACACCATATATTTT.